The present entry profiles one TCR beta chain with its context. What this receptor recognizes is not known. No quality values exist for individual bases; no much larger clone is one base distant. The data were taken from a study of naive CD8 T cells in extremely preterm neonates (dated by TCRdb to about 2017). For the wider study: An age range of 25-50 years is given for the adult participants in the abstract, whereas a range of 20-50 years is given in the methods. The study compared the TCRbeta CDR3 repertoires of sorted naive CD8+ T cells among four age groups: extremely preterm neonates, term neonates, young children and adults.

Peripheral blood was donated by five healthy children aged about 16-56 months undergoing elective routine surgery and by five healthy nonsmoking adults. A FACSAria III cell sorter was used to sort live, Annexin V-negative naive CD8+ T cells (CD3+CD8+CD45RA+CCR7+). Each sample yielded roughly 20,000 to 110,000 sorted naive CD8+ T cells. Ficoll-Paque density gradient centrifugation was used to isolate mononuclear cells from diluted blood. Before sorting, mononuclear cells were cryopreserved in roughly 10% DMSO with around 90% FBS and kept in long-term storage at -150 degrees C. After thawing, the cells were stained with Annexin V and with antibodies against CD3, CD8, CCR7 and CD45RA. Genomic DNA was extracted from snap-frozen sorted cell pellets with the DNeasy Blood and Tissue Kit. Broad study findings and their caveats: Preterm neonates showed significantly lower iChao1 richness than every other age group (p < 0.05) along with an even clone distribution, indicating a less rich repertoire. Compared with the older groups, preterm CDR3s were shorter and closer to germline, carrying fewer N additions and showing less junctional trimming. A small sample size and variable productive template counts among preterm samples were noted by the authors as limitations. To track T cell development within individuals, the authors urged prospective longitudinal studies of preterm and term neonates. A larger fraction of CDR3 nucleotide sequences was shared among preterm neonates (approximately 2.5%) than among term neonates (approximately 0.4%), young children (approximately 0.03%) and adults (approximately 0.01%).

Reading the germline V gene (reference sequence) gives CDR1 LNHNV and CDR2 YYDKDF. From cysteine to phenylalanine, the CDR3 is 18 amino acids long. The DNA shown is the 54-base CDR3, in frame from base 1. Trimming takes 2 bases off V and 3 bases off J; junction bases not matched to a gene: 8. A two-step, bias-controlled multiplex PCR was used to amplify TCRbeta CDR3 regions from genomic DNA. The multiplex PCR included primers specific for each TRBV and TRBJ gene segment. The immunoSEQ Assay was used to generate TCRbeta repertoire data. The authors' pipeline ran thus. A relative-frequency ratio and a modified nearest-neighbor algorithm were applied to filter and cluster reads so that closely related sequences were merged. IMGT annotation was the basis for assigning V, D and J genes to CDR3 sequences. Template counts were normalized for PCR amplification bias and quantified against synthetic TCR CDR3 analog sequences. Only unique productive sequences, that is, in-frame CDR3 sequences lacking stop codons, were included in the analyses. The immunoSEQ Analyzer software was used to compute clonality, defined as 1 minus Pielou's evenness, and iChao1 richness. JMP was used for statistical testing, with Student's t-test or a non-parametric test applied depending on Shapiro-Wilk normality results. The table was pulled from immuneACCESS by TCRdb, which kept in-frame rearrangements only. Such tables lose some clones; where checked, under half of the loss comes from unresolved V genes, and the rest has no known cause. V, J and clone size derive from that table, while D and trimming were established from the DNA sequence. In this sample the table shows about 7,000 clones, just under 98% of which occur a single time. Together, the top ten hold 0.31% of the sample.

Sequenced input: naive CD8+ T cells from blood. This TCR derives from a human donor in good health. The V gene is TRBV15 and the J gene is TRBJ2-5, and 14 junctional nucleotides match TRBD2. The CDR3 region has the sequence CATSRLPAGLAGEETQYF. The DNA sequence follows: TGTGCCACCAGCAGACTTCCGGCGGGACTAGCGGGAGAAGAGACCCAGTACTTC.